Below, one T cell receptor beta chain is given with its context. These data belong to a study of blood T cell repertoires in COVID-19. For the study at large: Samples of COVID-19 (acute and convalescent) were obtained from the United States, Italy and Spain.

Germline CDR1 reads SNHLY; CDR2 reads FYNNEI. Trimming pared 6 bases from V and 0 bases from J, leaving 11 bases between. The CDR3 extends over 15 amino acids. Per the study methods: Scientists estimated how many nucleated cells there were by amplifying reference gene primers. Method: immunoSEQ multiplex PCR; TCRdb's copy keeps in-frame clones and lacks some. V and J calls and clone size come straight from that table; D and trimming were deduced from the DNA. The sample has roughly 230,000 clones, about 93% seen once. Seattle patients were enrolled during active infection and followed longitudinally. What was sequenced was peripheral blood. The TCR comes from a young man with COVID-19, enrolled during active disease. The gene calls are TRBV2 and TRBJ1-4; D not resolved. The CDR3 DNA reads as TGTGCCAGCAGGCCTGCCGGGGCAACTAATGAAAAACTGTTTTTT. Protein product: CASRPAGATNEKLFF.